Listed below are T cell receptor beta chains from one sample, sequenced in a study of CD8 T cell repertoires and HIV-1 epitope variants. The antigens of these receptors remain unknown. Assay: immunoSEQ multiplex PCR; the TCRdb copy retains only in-frame clones and omits some. The sample lists more than 5,000 clones, around 62% seen once, with roughly 44% in the top ten. Sequencing input: cultured CD8+ T cells derived from PBMCs. These receptor sequences come from a male donor with HIV. CDR3s leave out the opening cysteine and the closing phenylalanine or tryptophan. Each record gives: V gene, CDR3 protein.

>TRBV7-8
ASSLEEVSNYGYT
>TRBV5-6
ASRRTGSYEQY
>TRBV28
ASSSFFELESDTQY
>TRBV27
ASSLEGTGYNEQF
>TRBV5-6
ASSPGVYSYEQY
>TRBV5-6
ASSSGDTPYEQY
>TRBV28
ASVPGGPGELF
>TRBV6-5
ASSYSAGAITGELF
>TRBV28
ASSYGAQEAF
>TRBV14
ASPAASGRHYNEQF
>TRBV19
ASSLGGHYTEAF
>TRBV9
ASSAYTGANEKLF
>TRBV30
AWGGTGNYGYT
>TRBV13
ASSLGGGQGNTEAF
>TRBV15
ATSRTGESGELF
>TRBV13
ASSVNRGSGSYNEQF
>TRBV18
ASSFREGLNTEAF
>TRBV2
ASSGQEANYGYT
>TRBV28
ASSWTAADTQY
>TRBV28
ASSLSVYEQF
>TRBV15
ATAGDNNSPLH
>TRBV18
ASSPRDLLGNTEAF
>TRBV2
ASTPFDSGANVLT
>TRBV4-1
ASSQEPGMNTEAF
>TRBV19
ASSIGTLYSNQPQH
>TRBV28
ASSLGLLSTDTQY
>TRBV29-1
SVEVEGQGSNEQY
>TRBV5-4
ASSLTGVGKQF
>TRBV5-4
ASSTTGQGVGEQY
>TRBV6-5
ASSSGQNGYT
>TRBV10-3
AILRDGGYT
>TRBV29-1
SGDRDTEAF
>TRBV6-6
ASSYSPGLDYEQY